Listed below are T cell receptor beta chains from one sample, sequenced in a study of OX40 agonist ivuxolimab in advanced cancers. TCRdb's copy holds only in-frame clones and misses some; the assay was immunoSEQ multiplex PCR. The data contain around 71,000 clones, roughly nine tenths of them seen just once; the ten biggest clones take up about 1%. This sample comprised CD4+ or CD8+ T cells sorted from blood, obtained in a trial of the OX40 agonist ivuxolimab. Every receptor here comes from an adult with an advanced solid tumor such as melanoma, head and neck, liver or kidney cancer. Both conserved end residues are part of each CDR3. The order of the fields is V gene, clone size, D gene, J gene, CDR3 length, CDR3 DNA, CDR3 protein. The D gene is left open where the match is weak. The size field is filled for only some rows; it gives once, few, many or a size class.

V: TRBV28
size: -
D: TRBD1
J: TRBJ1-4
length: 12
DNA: TGTGCCAGCAGCCTGTACAGGGGATGGCTGTTTTTT
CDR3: CASSLYRGWLFF

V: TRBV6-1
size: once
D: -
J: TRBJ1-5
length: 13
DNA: TGTGCCAGCAGTGAAGAGAGGGGTCAGCCCCAGCATTTT
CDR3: CASSEERGQPQHF

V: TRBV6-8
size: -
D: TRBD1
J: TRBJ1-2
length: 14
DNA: TGTGCCAGCATTCGGACAGGGGGCCCCTATGGCTACACCTTC
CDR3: CASIRTGGPYGYTF

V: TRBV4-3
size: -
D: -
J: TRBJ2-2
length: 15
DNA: TGCGCCAGCAGCCAAGACTACGGGAGCACCGGGGAGCTGTTTTTT
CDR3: CASSQDYGSTGELFF

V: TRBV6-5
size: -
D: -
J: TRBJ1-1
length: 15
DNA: TGTGCCAGCAGTTACTCGAGATCCCACAACACTGAAGCTTTCTTT
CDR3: CASSYSRSHNTEAFF

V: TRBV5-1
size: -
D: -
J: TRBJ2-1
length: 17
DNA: TGCGCCAGCAGCTTCAAGGGACTCGATAGCTCCTACAATGAGCAGTTCTTC
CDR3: CASSFKGLDSSYNEQFF

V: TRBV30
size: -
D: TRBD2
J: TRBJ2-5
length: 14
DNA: TGTGCCTGGACAAGGACTAGCGGGAGGGAGACCCAGTACTTC
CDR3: CAWTRTSGRETQYF

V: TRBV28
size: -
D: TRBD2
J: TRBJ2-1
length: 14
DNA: TGTGCCAGCAGGATCGGGACTAGGGACAATGAGCAGTTCTTC
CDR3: CASRIGTRDNEQFF

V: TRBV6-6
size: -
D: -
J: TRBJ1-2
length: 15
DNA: TGTGCCAGCAGTCCGCTACGCGGGGGTTCCTGGGGCTACACCTTC
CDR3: CASSPLRGGSWGYTF

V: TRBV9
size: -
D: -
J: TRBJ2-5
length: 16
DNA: TGTGCCAGCAGCGTATCCCCCCCCCGGGCGGAAGAGACCCAGTACTTC
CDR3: CASSVSPPRAEETQYF

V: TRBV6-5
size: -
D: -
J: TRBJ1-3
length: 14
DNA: TGTGCCAGCAGTCCCGGACGTAGTGGAAACACCATATATTTT
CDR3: CASSPGRSGNTIYF

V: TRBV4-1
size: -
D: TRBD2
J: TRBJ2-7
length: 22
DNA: TGCGCCAGCAGCCGGTGGGCGCTTTGGGCAGGGGGACTAGCGGGAGTGGTTGACGAGCAGTACTTC
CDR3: CASSRWALWAGGLAGVVDEQYF

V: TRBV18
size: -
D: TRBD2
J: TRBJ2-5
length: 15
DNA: TGTGCCAGCTGGGGACTAGCGGGAGTGAAAGAGACCCAGTACTTC
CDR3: CASWGLAGVKETQYF

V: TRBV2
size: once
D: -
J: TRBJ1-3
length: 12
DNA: TGTGCCAGCAAGCCCGCGGGGGACACCATATATTTT
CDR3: CASKPAGDTIYF

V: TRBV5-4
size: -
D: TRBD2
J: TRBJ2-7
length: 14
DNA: TGTGCCAGCAGCTCCCCTAGCGGCTCCTACGAGCAGTACTTC
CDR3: CASSSPSGSYEQYF

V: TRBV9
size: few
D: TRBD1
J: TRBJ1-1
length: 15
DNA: TGTGCCAGCAGCCCCAGGGGGACGATGAACACTGAAGCTTTCTTT
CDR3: CASSPRGTMNTEAFF

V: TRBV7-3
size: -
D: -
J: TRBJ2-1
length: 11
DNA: TGTGCCAGCAGACAAAACAATGAGCAGTTCTTC
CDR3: CASRQNNEQFF

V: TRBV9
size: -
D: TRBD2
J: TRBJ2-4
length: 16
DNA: TGTGCCAGCAGCGCGACTAGCGGTTTAGCCAAAAACATTCAGTACTTC
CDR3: CASSATSGLAKNIQYF

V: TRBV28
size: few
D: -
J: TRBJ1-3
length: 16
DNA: TGTGCCAGCAGTTCGCCTTCGGGAGCTGGAAGAAACACCATATATTTT
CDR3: CASSSPSGAGRNTIYF